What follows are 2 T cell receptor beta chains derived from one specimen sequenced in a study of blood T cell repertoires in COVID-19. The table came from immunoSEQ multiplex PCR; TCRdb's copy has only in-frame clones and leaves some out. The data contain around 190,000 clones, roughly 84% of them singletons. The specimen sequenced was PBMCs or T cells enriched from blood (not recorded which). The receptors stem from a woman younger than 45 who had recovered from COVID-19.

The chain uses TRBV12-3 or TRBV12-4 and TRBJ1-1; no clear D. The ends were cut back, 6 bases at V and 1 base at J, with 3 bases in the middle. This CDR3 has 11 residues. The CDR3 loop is CASSGNTEAFF. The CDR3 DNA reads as TGTGCCAGCAGCGGGAACACTGAAGCTTTCTTT.

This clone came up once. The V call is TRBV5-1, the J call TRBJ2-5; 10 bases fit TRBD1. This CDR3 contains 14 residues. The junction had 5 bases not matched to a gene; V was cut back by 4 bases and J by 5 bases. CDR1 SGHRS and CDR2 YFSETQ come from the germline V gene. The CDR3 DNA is TGCGCCAGCAGCCCCGACAGGGGGCATGAGACCCAGTACTTC. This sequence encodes CASSPDRGHETQYF.